This paragraph reports one TCR beta chain. The antigen is undetermined. The entry originates in a study of cytomegalovirus exposure and HLA in healthy donors. Samples came from healthy bone marrow donors. The study's findings and limits: The number of N-insertions in an Asian-associated ancestry cluster was reportedly below the approximately 700-donor mean in a later analysis. Reportedly, cytomegalovirus status was diagnosed with high sensitivity and specificity.

This PCR relied on a set of 60 Vbeta primers and 13 Jbeta primers. The data were produced by immunoSEQ multiplex PCR, yet TCRdb's version contains in-frame clones alone and is incomplete. Of approximately 150,000 clones in the sample, approximately 77% were seen once. Germline trimming cut 5 bases from V and 5 bases from J; bases unmatched to any gene: 8. Germline CDR1 and CDR2: SGHTA and FQGTGA. The CDR3 loop spans 14 amino acids. The chain carries TRBV7-3 and TRBJ2-7; 8 positions match TRBD1. This TCR came from a young man in good health and CMV-seropositive. The sample comprised PBMCs. The CDR3 region has the DNA TGTGCCAGCAGCCCCGGACAGGGAAGGGACGAGCAGTACTTC. Translation: CASSPGQGRDEQYF.